These T cell receptor beta chains were read from a single sample in a study of T cell repertoires in cytomegalovirus infection. TCRdb used MiXCR to reprocess the reads, holding one entry per CDR3 protein. The data show 650,000 to 900,000 distinct CDR3 sequences, almost 30% seen once. Which antigens these TCRs recognize remains unknown. This specimen was cultured CD8+ T cells from PBMCs, taken from culture after CMV antigen stimulation. These receptors were taken from a human donor in good health (CMV status not recorded). Some clones in this sample may be carry-over from other donors' samples. CDR3s include the opening cysteine and the closing phenylalanine or tryptophan.

j_call,v_call,cdr3_aa
TRBJ2-5,TRBV12-3/TRBV12-4,CASRAGFQETQYF
TRBJ2-3,TRBV6-6,CASSYRTSTDTQYF
TRBJ1-6,TRBV27,CASSSSGELHF
TRBJ2-5,TRBV6-2/TRBV6-3,CASSTLGLIQETQYF
TRBJ2-7,TRBV5-4,CASKGTSGERGYEQYF
TRBJ1-1,TRBV27,CASSLARAVNTEAFF
TRBJ2-3,TRBV7-2,CASSSGWAGTTDTQYF
TRBJ2-3,TRBV7-2,CASSLVWTGEGSGDTQYF
TRBJ2-1,TRBV7-9,CASSLVQRGLNEQFF
TRBJ1-5,TRBV2,CASSELRGSNQHQHF
TRBJ2-1,TRBV7-4,CASSFPSGGSSSYNEQFF
TRBJ2-3,TRBV5-6,CASSGGGVYTDTQYF
TRBJ2-1,TRBV6-5,CASSRGTSRGNEQFF
TRBJ2-5,TRBV6-1,CASSEPYRGQETQYF
TRBJ1-2,TRBV20-1,CSAPGEINYGYTF
TRBJ2-1,TRBV4-1,CASSQDLIGQGANEQFF
TRBJ1-2,TRBV4-2,CASSQEVGNNYGYTF
TRBJ1-2,TRBV29-1,CSVVIGFNYGYTF
TRBJ2-5,TRBV19,CASSDTSGVTQETQYF
TRBJ1-6,TRBV4-1,CASSQKTGNNSPLHF
TRBJ2-1,TRBV7-9,CASISPSRRVSGYNEQFF
TRBJ2-3,TRBV15,CATSRGQGSDTQYF
TRBJ2-7,TRBV25-1,CASNQGYEQYF
TRBJ1-1,TRBV20-1,CSAIGGGSFDTEAFF
TRBJ2-7,TRBV29-1,CSVQPETTGPTRAEQYF
TRBJ1-3,TRBV14,CVSSRKGAGNTIYF
TRBJ2-1,TRBV7-9,CASSLVGLADNEQFF
TRBJ2-1,TRBV7-2,CASRFRDRGYYEQFF
TRBJ1-2,TRBV12-5,CASGGPAAVYGYTF
TRBJ1-3,TRBV6-5,CASSYRGGSSGNTIYF
TRBJ1-1,TRBV11-3,CASSLTGMGSPGGTEAFF
TRBJ1-1,TRBV7-2,CASSQGPYMNTEAFF
TRBJ2-1,TRBV12-3/TRBV12-4,CASSQGKIGDEQFF
TRBJ1-2,TRBV12-5,CASGLGGFYGYTF
TRBJ2-6,TRBV27,CASSHIPGQGAGGANVLTF
TRBJ2-1,TRBV20-1,CSARGSSGVRYNEQFF
TRBJ1-5,TRBV15,CATSRSMGEEPQHF
TRBJ2-3,TRBV2,CASIIGQLATDTQYF
TRBJ2-7,TRBV7-9,CASRPPGEIYEQYF
TRBJ2-1,TRBV7-8,CASSHRVGAGEQFF
TRBJ2-3,TRBV27,CASSLLKTGFTDTQYF
TRBJ2-7,TRBV28,CASSLRGASYEQYF
TRBJ2-1,TRBV7-2,CASSESGSYNEQFF
TRBJ2-1,TRBV4-1,CASSHPGLAFNEQFF
TRBJ2-1,TRBV4-1,CASSPTRLIYNEQFF
TRBJ2-1,TRBV4-3,CASTFGAGGIYNEQFF
TRBJ2-2,TRBV5-4,CASSLRREEAGELFF
TRBJ2-2,TRBV19,CASSIWVRGELFF
TRBJ2-1,TRBV12-3/TRBV12-4,CASSYRQGRYNEQFF
TRBJ2-2,TRBV29-1,CSVEVRQSFTGELFF
TRBJ1-1,TRBV4-2,CASSQEGRMTEAFF
TRBJ2-3,TRBV28,CASTPRGVDTQYF
TRBJ1-2,TRBV7-9,CASSPGQPSRGYTF
TRBJ2-5,TRBV7-6,CASSLAGKETQYF
TRBJ1-2,TRBV12-3/TRBV12-4,CASSFATPRTDYGYTF
TRBJ2-1,TRBV7-3,CASSLIRVAGVDNEQFF
TRBJ2-7,TRBV12-5,CASAPGSGFSYEQYF
TRBJ1-1,TRBV7-6,CVSSLGDLGTEAFF
TRBJ1-4,TRBV2,CASIGTTNEKLFF